The following is a T cell receptor (beta chain) sequence with its context. The table lists this clonotype with many counts. Its antigen remains unidentified. It has no much larger one-base neighbor in the sample; base qualities were not kept. This entry is derived from a study of T-cell reconstitution after alpha-beta-depleted transplantation in children (dated by TCRdb to 2016 to 2017). With respect to the entire study: T-cell immune reconstitution after TCRalphabeta/CD19-depleted allogeneic hematopoietic cell transplantation in children was quantitatively tracked in the study by means of TCR repertoire profiling.

The investigation overall reported the following: The apparently early recovery of alphabetaT-cell counts about two months after transplant reportedly depended on only several hundred rapidly expanded clones that came from non-depleted graft cells. Over the following months the frequencies of hyperexpanded clones went down, and after one year T-cell counts and TCRbeta diversity were mostly credited to newly produced T cells. In some patients, the high TCRbeta diversity seen at day 60 was put down to recipient T cells and intrathymic progenitors that had survived conditioning.

Trimming removed 5 bases from V and 2 bases from J; the gene matches leave 4 bases unexplained. Based on the germline V gene, the CDR1 and CDR2 sequences are SGHRS and YFSETQ. The CDR3, from cysteine to phenylalanine, totals 14 residues. The read is trimmed to its CDR3 DNA, 42 bases read in frame from base 1. This specimen's treatment or condition label, per the study, means: allogeneic hematopoietic cell transplantation with graft depleted of TCRalphabeta T cells and CD19 B cells. The children who served as transplant recipients had been given grafts of TCRalphabeta/CD19-depleted allogeneic hematopoietic cells. The library was produced with PCR. Sequencing was performed on an Illumina HiSeq 2500. TCR libraries were prepared with molecular barcoding, using unique molecular identifiers to normalize TCRbeta repertoire quantification. In TCRdb, the public reads were trimmed at Q25 with fastp and aligned with MiXCR, with productive beta chains retained. When rows share a CDR3 protein, they turn into one entry using the most common DNA and genes. In all, the sample holds 330,000 or so distinct CDR3 sequences, and about 9.4% of those were seen once. The ten largest clones represent approximately 7.6% of the sample.

The source material was PBMCs, sampled before TCRalphabeta/CD19-depleted stem cell transplant. This TCR was recovered from a boy younger than two with acute myeloid leukemia, due to receive a stem cell transplant. The chain is assembled from TRBV5-1 and TRBJ2-7; a stretch of 10 junction bases matches TRBD1. The CDR3 protein sequence reads: CASSRDRGPYEQYF. At the DNA level, the sequence is TGCGCCAGCAGTCGGGACAGGGGCCCCTACGAGCAGTACTTC. The entire variable domain, with the stretches around the CDR3 drawn from the reference TRBV5-1 and TRBJ2-7 proteins, is KAGVTQTPRYLIKTRGQQVTLSCSPISGHRSVSWYQQTPGQGLQFLFEYFSETQRNKGNFPGRFSGRQFSNSRSEMNVSTLELGDSALYLCASSRDRGPYEQYFGPGTRLTVT.